This T cell receptor (beta chain) was identified during a study of Graves' ophthalmopathy and Graves' hyperthyroidism. Study-wide points: Blood shared most expanded thyroid clonotypes above 0.001 frequency. The model predicted progression of ophthalmopathy with a sensitivity of about 68%, and its specificity was about 76%.

The authors amplified TCR beta CDR3 regions from RNA transcripts. HTBI primers were employed in first-round RT-PCR, then a second-round multiplex PCR followed. TCRdb fed the multiplex PCR reads into MiXCR, producing one record per CDR3 protein. The repertoire holds over 500,000 distinct CDR3 sequences, with about a fifth as singletons. Germline V gene data show CDR1 as KGHSH and CDR2 as LQKENI. The CDR3 has 15 residues. The J segment lost 3 bases and the V segment lost 3 bases, leaving 5 bases of the junction unmatched. Clinical symptoms, serum thyroxine, TRAb, thyroid ultrasound and orbital computed tomography were relied on for diagnosis. This clonotype was recorded a few times. The antigen is undetermined.

The rearrangement uses TRBV18 and TRBJ2-7; 10 nucleotides align to TRBD1. The sequence was obtained from a woman between 18 and 30 years old with stable Graves' hyperthyroidism. Some clones in this sample may be carry-over from other donors' samples. The sample was peripheral blood. CDR3 protein: CASSPRQGARYEQYF. The CDR3 region has the DNA TGTGCCAGCTCACCGCGACAGGGGGCCCGCTACGAGCAGTACTTC.